This T cell receptor (beta chain) was obtained from a study of somatic mutations in cytotoxic T cells in rheumatoid arthritis (dated by TCRdb to about 2017). Context from the whole study: Right after diagnosis and prior to the start of any treatment, approximately 30 ml EDTA of peripheral blood was drawn from patients. Patients and controls did not essentially differ in median age, which was nearly identical between the groups. A FACSAria II or Sony SH800 was used to flow-sort some V beta antibody-stained T-cell populations at nearly 100% purity, and TCRB sequencing was also done on sorted V beta1+ cells. Whether expanded CD8+ T-cell clones in untreated, newly diagnosed rheumatoid arthritis carry somatic mutations was the study question, and clonality was characterized with TCRB deep sequencing. For 65 rheumatoid arthritis patients and 20 healthy controls, TCRB deep sequencing was carried out. What the authors observed across the whole study: An increase of CD8+ clonality with age was seen in patients (Spearman r of about 0.49) but not in healthy controls. The expanded CD8+ clones had unknown antigen targets, and not appearing in virus-specific databases did not rule out that they were virus-specific. There was no significant difference in CD8+ T-cell clonality between rheumatoid arthritis patients and age-matched healthy controls. The largest CD8+ clone made up more than 20% of CD8+ cells in about an eighth of the 65 patients, and blood and synovial fluid shared several identical CD8+ TCRB sequences.

TCRB CDR3 sequencing used the immunoSEQ assay on genomic DNA. The authors processed their data as follows. Published virus-specific TCRB sequences were compared with patient CD8+ clones larger than 1%, and only a few matches were found. Analyses were restricted to productive TCRB rearrangements. Clonality was calculated as a Shannon entropy-based productive clonality index, and a clone was defined by a unique TCRB CDR3 sequence. Repertoire overlap for a pair of samples was computed from each clone's template counts relative to total templates per sample. Flow cytometry-measured V-gene usage correlated with V-gene usage from TCRB sequencing, with a Spearman r of approximately 0.66. Drawn from immuneACCESS, this table holds only the in-frame rearrangements with V and J called that TCRdb kept. Clones are partly lost; checked studies trace under half to an unresolved V gene and leave the rest unexplained. For V, J and clone size, that table is used; D and trimming come from the DNA. The table for this sample lists roughly 5,000 clones; around 80% of them were counted only once. The ten top clones hold under 30% of the sample.

In the case of this clone: Its antigen is still unknown. The sample holds no much larger clone one base away, and base qualities are not on file.

Flow cytometry confirmed the purity of CD4+ and CD8+ cells that had been isolated by positive magnetic bead selection on an AutoMACS. After a first flow cytometry screen using a TCR V beta antibody panel, clonal expansions were characterized through TCRB deep sequencing of sorted CD8+ fractions. Peripheral blood mononuclear cells were obtained using density gradient separation with Ficoll-Paque PLUS. Nucleospin Tissue or Tissue XS kits were used to extract DNA from CD4-enriched, CD8-enriched or PBMC samples, and a Qubit 2.0 fluorometer was used for quantification. This receptor was identified in an adult with rheumatoid arthritis. Sample: CD8+ T cells sorted from blood.

CDR3 loop: CASSLGGLSTEAFF. The DNA sequence is TGTGCCAGCAGTTTAGGGGGACTAAGCACTGAAGCTTTCTTT. The sequence joins TRBV27 to TRBJ1-1, and perhaps TRBD1 as D gene, on 5 matching bases. CDR1 and CDR2, looked up from the germline V gene (reference sequence), are MNHEY and SMNVEV. V is reduced by 2 bases and J by 4 bases, leaving a spacing of 11 bases between them. The CDR3 numbers 14 residues from cysteine through phenylalanine. Only the CDR3 DNA stays, 42 bases, in frame from base 1.